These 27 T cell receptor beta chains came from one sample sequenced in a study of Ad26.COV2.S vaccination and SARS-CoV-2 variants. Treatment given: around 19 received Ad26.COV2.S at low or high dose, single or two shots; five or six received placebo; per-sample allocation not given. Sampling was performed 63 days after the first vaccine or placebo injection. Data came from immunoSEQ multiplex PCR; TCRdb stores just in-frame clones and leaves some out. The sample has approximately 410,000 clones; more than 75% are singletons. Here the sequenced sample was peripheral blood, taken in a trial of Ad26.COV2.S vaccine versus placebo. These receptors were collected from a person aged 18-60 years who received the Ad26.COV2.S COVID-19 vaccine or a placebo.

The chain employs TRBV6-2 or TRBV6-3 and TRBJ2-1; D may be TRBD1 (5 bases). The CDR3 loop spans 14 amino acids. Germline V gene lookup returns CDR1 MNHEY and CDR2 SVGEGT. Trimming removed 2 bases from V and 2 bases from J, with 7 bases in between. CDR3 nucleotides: TGTGCCAGCAGTTACCCGGACACCTACAATGAGCAGTTCTTC. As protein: CASSYPDTYNEQFF.

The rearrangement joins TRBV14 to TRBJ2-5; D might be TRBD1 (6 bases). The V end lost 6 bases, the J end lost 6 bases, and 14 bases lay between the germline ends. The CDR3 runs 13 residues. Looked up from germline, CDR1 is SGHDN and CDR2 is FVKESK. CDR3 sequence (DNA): TGTGCCAGCAGGGGGGCAGGGGAGAAGACCCAGTACTTC. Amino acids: CASRGAGEKTQYF.

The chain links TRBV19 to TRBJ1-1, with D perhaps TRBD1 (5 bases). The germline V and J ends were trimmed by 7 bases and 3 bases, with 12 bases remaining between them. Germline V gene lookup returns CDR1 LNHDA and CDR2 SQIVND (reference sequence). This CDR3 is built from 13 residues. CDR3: CASTTWGDTEAFF. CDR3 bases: TGTGCCAGTACCACATGGGGGGACACTGAAGCTTTCTTT.

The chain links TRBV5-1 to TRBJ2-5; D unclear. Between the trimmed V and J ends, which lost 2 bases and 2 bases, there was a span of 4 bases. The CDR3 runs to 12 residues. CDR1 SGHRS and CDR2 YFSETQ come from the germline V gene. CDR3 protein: CASSFGQETQYF. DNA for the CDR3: TGCGCCAGCAGCTTCGGACAAGAGACCCAGTACTTC.

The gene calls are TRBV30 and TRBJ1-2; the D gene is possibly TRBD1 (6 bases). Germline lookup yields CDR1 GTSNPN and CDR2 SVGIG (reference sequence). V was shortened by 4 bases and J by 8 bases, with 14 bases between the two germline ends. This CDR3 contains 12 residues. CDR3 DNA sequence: TGTGCCTGGAACGGACAGCTCACGGGCTACACCTTC. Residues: CAWNGQLTGYTF.

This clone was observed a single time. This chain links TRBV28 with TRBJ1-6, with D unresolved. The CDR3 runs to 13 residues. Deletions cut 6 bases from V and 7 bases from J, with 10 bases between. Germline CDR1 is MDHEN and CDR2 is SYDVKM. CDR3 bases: TGTGCCAGCAGCCCCAACTACAATTCACCCCTCCACTTT. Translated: CASSPNYNSPLHF.

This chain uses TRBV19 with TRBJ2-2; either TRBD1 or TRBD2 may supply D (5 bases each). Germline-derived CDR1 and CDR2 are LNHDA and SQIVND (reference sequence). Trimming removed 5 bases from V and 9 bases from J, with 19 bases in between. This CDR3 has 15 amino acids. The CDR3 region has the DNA TGTGCCAGTAGTGTCCCCGGGACGTTATCCAGGGAGCTGTTTTTT. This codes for CASSVPGTLSRELFF. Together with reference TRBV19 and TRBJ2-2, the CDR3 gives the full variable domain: DGGITQSPKYLFRKEGQNVTLSCEQNLNHDAMYWYRQDPGQGLRLIYYSQIVNDFQKGDIAEGYSVSREKKESFPLTVTSAQKNPTAFYLCASSVPGTLSRELFFGEGSRLTVL.

CDR3 residues: CASSIQGDNSPLHF. DNA of the CDR3: TGTGCCAGTAGTATCCAGGGAGATAATTCACCCCTCCACTTT. This chain connects TRBV19 to TRBJ1-6; a possible D gene is TRBD1 (5 bases). With 3 bases removed from V and 5 bases from J, the gap between germline ends came to 8 bases. This CDR3 is built from 14 residues. Germline V gene lookup returns CDR1 LNHDA and CDR2 SQIVND (reference sequence).

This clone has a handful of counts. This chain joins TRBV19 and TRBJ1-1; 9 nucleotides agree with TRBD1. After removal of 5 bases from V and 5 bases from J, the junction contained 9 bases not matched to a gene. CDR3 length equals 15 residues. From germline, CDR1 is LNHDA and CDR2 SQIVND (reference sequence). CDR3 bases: TGTGCCAGTAGTGGACCGGGACAGGGCTTGACTGAAGCTTTCTTT. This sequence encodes CASSGPGQGLTEAFF. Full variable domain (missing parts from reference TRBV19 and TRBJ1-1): DGGITQSPKYLFRKEGQNVTLSCEQNLNHDAMYWYRQDPGQGLRLIYYSQIVNDFQKGDIAEGYSVSREKKESFPLTVTSAQKNPTAFYLCASSGPGQGLTEAFFGQGTRLTVV.

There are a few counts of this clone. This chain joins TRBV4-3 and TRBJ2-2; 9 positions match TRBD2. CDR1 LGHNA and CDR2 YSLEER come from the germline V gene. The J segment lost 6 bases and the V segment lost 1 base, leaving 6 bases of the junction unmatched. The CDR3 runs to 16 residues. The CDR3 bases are TGCGCCAGCAGCCAAGGACTAGCGGTCCTCTCCGGGGAGCTGTTTTTT. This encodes CASSQGLAVLSGELFF.

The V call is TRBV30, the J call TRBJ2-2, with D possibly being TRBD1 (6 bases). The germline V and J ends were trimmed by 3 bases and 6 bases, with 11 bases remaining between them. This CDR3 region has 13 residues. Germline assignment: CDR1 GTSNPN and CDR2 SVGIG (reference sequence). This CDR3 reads CAWRGAGAGELFF. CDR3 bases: TGTGCCTGGAGAGGGGCAGGGGCCGGGGAGCTGTTTTTT.

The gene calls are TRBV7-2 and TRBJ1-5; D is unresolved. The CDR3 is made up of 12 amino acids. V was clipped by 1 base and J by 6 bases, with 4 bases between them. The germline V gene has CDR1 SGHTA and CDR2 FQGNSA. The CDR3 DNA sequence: TGTGCCAGCAGCTTAGTTGGTCAGCCCCAGCATTTT. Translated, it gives CASSLVGQPQHF.

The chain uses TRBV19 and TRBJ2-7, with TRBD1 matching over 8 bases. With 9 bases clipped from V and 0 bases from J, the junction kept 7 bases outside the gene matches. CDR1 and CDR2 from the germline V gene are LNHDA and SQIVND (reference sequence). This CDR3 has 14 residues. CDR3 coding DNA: TGTGCCAGCTCCTCCGGGACAGGCTCCTACGAGCAGTACTTC. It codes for CASSSGTGSYEQYF.

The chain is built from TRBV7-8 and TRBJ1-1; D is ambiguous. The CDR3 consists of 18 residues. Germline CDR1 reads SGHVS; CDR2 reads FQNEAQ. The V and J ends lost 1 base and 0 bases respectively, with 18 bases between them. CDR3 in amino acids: CASSLVYGLPEMNTEAFF. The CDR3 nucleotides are TGTGCCAGCAGCTTAGTGTATGGACTTCCCGAAATGAACACTGAAGCTTTCTTT. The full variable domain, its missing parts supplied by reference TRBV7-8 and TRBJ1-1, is GAGVSQSPRYKVAKRGQDVALRCDPISGHVSLFWYQQALGQGPEFLTYFQNEAQLDKSGLPSDRFFAERPEGSVSTLKIQRTQQEDSAVYLCASSLVYGLPEMNTEAFFGQGTRLTVV.

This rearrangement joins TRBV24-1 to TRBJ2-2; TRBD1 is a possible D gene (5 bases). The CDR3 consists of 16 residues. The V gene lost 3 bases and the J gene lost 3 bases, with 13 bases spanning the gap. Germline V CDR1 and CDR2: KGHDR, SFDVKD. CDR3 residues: CATSDTGTIDTGELFF. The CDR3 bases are TGTGCCACCAGTGATACAGGAACCATCGACACCGGGGAGCTGTTTTTT.

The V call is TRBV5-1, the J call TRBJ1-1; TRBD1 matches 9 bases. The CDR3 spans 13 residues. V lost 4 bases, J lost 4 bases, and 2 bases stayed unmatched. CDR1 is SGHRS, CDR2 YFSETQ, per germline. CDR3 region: CASSEDRGTEAFF. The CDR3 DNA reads TGCGCCAGCAGCGAGGACAGGGGCACTGAAGCTTTCTTT. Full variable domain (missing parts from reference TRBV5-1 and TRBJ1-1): KAGVTQTPRYLIKTRGQQVTLSCSPISGHRSVSWYQQTPGQGLQFLFEYFSETQRNKGNFPGRFSGRQFSNSRSEMNVSTLELGDSALYLCASSEDRGTEAFFGQGTRLTVV.

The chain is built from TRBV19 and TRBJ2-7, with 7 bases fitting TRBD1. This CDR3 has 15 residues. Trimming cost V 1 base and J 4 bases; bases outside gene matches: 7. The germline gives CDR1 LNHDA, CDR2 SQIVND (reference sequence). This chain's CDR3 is CASSIVGTEKYEQYF. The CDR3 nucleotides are TGTGCCAGTAGTATAGTAGGGACAGAAAAATACGAGCAGTACTTC. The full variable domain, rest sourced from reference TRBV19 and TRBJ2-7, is DGGITQSPKYLFRKEGQNVTLSCEQNLNHDAMYWYRQDPGQGLRLIYYSQIVNDFQKGDIAEGYSVSREKKESFPLTVTSAQKNPTAFYLCASSIVGTEKYEQYFGPGTRLTVT.

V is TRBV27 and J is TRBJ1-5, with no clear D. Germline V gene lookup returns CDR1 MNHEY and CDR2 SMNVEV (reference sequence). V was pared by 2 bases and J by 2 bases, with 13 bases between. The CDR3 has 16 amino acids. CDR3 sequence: CASSLRRQAGNQPQHF. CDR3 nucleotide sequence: TGTGCCAGCAGTTTAAGACGACAAGCTGGCAATCAGCCCCAGCATTTT.

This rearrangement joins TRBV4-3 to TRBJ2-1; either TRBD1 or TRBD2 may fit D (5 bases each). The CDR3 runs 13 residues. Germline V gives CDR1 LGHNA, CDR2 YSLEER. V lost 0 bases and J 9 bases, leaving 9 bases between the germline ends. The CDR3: CASSQDQRGEQFF. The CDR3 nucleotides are TGCGCCAGCAGCCAAGATCAGAGGGGTGAGCAGTTCTTC.

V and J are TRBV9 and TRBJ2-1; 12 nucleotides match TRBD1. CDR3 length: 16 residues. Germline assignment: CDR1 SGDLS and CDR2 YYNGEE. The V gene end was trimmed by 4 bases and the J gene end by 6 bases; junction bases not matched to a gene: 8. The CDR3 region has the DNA TGTGCCAGCAGCTTGACCGGGACAGGGGGCAGCAATGAGCAGTTCTTC. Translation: CASSLTGTGGSNEQFF.

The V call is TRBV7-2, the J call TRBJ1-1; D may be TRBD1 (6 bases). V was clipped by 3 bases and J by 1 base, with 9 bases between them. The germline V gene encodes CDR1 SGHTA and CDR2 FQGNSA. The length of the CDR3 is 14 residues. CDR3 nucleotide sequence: TGTGCCAGCAGCTTCGGGGGGCAGAACACTGAAGCTTTCTTT. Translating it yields CASSFGGQNTEAFF.

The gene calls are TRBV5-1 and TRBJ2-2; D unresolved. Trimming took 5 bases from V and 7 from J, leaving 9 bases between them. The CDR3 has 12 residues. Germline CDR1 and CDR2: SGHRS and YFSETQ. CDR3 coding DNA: TGCGCCAGCAGGATAGGAAACGGGGAGCTGTTTTTT. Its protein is CASRIGNGELFF.

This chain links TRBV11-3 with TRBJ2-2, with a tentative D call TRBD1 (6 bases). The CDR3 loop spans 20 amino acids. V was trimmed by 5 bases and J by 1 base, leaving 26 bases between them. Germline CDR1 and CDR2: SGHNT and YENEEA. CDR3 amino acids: CASSPSTSGRGQLNTGELFF. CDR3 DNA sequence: TGTGCCAGCAGCCCTTCAACAAGTGGCAGGGGTCAACTGAACACCGGGGAGCTGTTTTTT.

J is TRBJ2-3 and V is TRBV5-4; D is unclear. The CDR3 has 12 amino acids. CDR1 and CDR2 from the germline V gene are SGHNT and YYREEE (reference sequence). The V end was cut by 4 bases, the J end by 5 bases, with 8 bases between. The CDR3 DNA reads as TGTGCCAGCAGCATGGACGGAGATACGCAGTATTTT. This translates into CASSMDGDTQYF.

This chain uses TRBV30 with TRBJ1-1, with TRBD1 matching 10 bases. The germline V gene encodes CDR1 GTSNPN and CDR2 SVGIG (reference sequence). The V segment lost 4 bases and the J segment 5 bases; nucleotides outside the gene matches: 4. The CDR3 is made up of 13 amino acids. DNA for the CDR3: TGTGCCTGGACCAGGACAGGGGGTACTGAAGCTTTCTTT. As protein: CAWTRTGGTEAFF.

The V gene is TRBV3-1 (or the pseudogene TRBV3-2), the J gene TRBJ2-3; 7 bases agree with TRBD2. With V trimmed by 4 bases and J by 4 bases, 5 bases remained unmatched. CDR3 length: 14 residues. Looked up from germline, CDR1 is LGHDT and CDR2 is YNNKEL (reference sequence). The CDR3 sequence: CASSRGSGADTQYF. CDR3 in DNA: TGTGCCAGCAGCCGCGGCAGCGGGGCAGATACGCAGTATTTT.

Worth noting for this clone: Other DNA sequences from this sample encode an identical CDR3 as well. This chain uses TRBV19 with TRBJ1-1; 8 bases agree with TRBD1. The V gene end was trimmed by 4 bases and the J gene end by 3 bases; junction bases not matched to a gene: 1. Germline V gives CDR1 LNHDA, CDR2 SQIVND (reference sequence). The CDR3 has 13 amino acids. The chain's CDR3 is CASSTTGDTEAFF. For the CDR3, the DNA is TGTGCCAGTAGTACGACAGGGGACACTGAAGCTTTCTTT.